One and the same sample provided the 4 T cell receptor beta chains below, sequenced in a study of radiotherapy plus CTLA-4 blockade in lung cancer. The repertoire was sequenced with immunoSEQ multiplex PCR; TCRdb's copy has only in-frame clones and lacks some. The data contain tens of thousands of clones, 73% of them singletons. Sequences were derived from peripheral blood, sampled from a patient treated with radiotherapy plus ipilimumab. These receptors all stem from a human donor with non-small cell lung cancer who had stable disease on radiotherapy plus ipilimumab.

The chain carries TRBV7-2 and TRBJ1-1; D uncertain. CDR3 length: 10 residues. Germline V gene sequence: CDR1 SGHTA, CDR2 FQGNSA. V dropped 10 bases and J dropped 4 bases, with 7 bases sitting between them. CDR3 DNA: TGTGCCACCCGGGTCACTGAAGCTTTCTTT. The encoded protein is CATRVTEAFF.

DNA of the CDR3: TGTGCCAGCAGCGTGACAGGGGCGGGTGAAAAACTGTTTTTT. Its protein product is CASSVTGAGEKLFF. The rearrangement links TRBV9 to TRBJ1-4; 8 bases map to TRBD1. The V gene's germline CDR1 is SGDLS and CDR2 YYNGEE. With V trimmed by 2 bases and J by 7 bases, 4 bases remained unmatched. The CDR3 sequence is 14 residues long.

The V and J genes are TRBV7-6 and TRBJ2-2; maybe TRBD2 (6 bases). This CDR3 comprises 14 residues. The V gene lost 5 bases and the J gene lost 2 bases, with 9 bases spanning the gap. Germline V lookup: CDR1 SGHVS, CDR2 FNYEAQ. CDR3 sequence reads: CASSLTSNTGELFF. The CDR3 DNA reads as TGTGCCAGCAGCCTGACTAGTAACACCGGGGAGCTGTTTTTT.

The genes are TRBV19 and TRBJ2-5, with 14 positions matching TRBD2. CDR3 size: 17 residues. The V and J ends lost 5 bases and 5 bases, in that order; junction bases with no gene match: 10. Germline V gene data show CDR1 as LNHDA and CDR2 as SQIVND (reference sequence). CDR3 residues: CASSPGTSGSSRETQYF. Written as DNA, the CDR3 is TGTGCCAGTAGTCCCGGGACTAGCGGGAGTTCTAGGGAGACCCAGTACTTC.